The present T cell receptor (beta chain) was sequenced within a study of identical twins. The CDR3 extends over 15 amino acids. Per germline, CDR1 SEHNR and CDR2 FQNEAQ (reference sequence). Germline trimming cut 10 bases from V and 6 bases from J; bases unmatched to any gene: 14. Addition of a universal primer site occurred through template switching, and cDNA carried unique molecular identifiers. TCRdb fed the 5' RACE reads into MiXCR, producing one record per CDR3 protein. The table lists around 500,000 distinct CDR3 sequences, 13% to 15% of them singletons. All donors comprised healthy Caucasians. These same records also appear under a second study, on yellow fever vaccine responses in identical twins. That source adds: Twins' vaccine T cell responses reportedly seemed partly convergent and partly personalized.

The rearrangement joins TRBV7-9 to TRBJ2-2; 7 positions agree with TRBD1. This clonotype originated in a woman under 30 in good health. The sequencing input was CD4+ T cells sorted from blood. The CDR3 protein is CATSRSGQGAGELFF. The CDR3 region has the DNA TGTGCCACCTCCAGATCGGGCCAGGGGGCCGGGGAGCTGTTTTTT.